This T cell receptor beta chain came from a study of control samples from healthy donors and cancer patients. V was pared by 3 bases and J by 2 bases, with 11 bases between. Germline values: CDR1 SGHAT, CDR2 FQNNGV. This CDR3 is 15 amino acids long. The table came from immunoSEQ multiplex PCR; TCRdb's copy has only in-frame clones and leaves some out. The sample has 170,000 or so clones, 94% seen once. This receptor was taken from a woman aged 18-30 years in good health. V is TRBV11-2 and J is TRBJ2-1; tentative D call: TRBD1 (6 bases). The sequenced material came from blood. The CDR3 DNA is TGTGCCAGCAGCTTTTCCTGGGGGCCCTACAATGAGCAGTTCTTC. It encodes CASSFSWGPYNEQFF.